Listed here are 23 T cell receptor beta chains from one sample, sequenced in a study of T cells in narcolepsy. The table came from immunoSEQ multiplex PCR; TCRdb's copy has only in-frame clones and leaves some out. The data contain 30,000 or so clones, around 81% of them singletons. Sequenced material: CD45RA- memory CD4+ T cells from PBMCs. These receptors were collected from a human donor with narcolepsy.

As concerns this clone: Its ends do not fully match the called genes, so a read error is possible. The genes are TRBV6-1 and TRBJ2-1, with 7 bases identical to TRBD1. The CDR3 sequence is 19 residues long. Germline CDR1 reads MNHNS; CDR2 reads SASEGT. As DNA, the CDR3 is TGTGCCAGCAGTGTCACCGGGACAGAGATTCCGAGCTCCTACAATGGGCAGTTCTTC. Its protein is CASSVTGTEIPSSYNGQFF.

With respect to this clone: A read error may account for a junction end that differs from germline. This chain links TRBV6-1 with TRBJ1-1; tentatively, D is TRBD1 (5 bases). Per germline, CDR1 MNHNS and CDR2 SASEGT. This CDR3 region has 12 residues. The CDR3 DNA follows: TGTGCCAGCAGTTCGGTGGGGCAAGGCCCCGTATTT. The encoded protein is CASSSVGQGPVF.

V is TRBV19 and J is TRBJ1-5; D unclear. The V end lost 3 bases, the J end lost 2 bases, and 8 bases lay between the germline ends. Germline lookup yields CDR1 LNHDA and CDR2 SQIVND (reference sequence). This CDR3 is 14 amino acids long. The CDR3 loop is CASSIGWGNQPQHF. CDR3 DNA: TGTGCCAGTAGTATTGGATGGGGCAATCAGCCCCAGCATTTT. The full variable domain, with the rest looked up from reference TRBV19 and TRBJ1-5, is DGGITQSPKYLFRKEGQNVTLSCEQNLNHDAMYWYRQDPGQGLRLIYYSQIVNDFQKGDIAEGYSVSREKKESFPLTVTSAQKNPTAFYLCASSIGWGNQPQHFGDGTRLSIL.

The chain combines TRBV19 with TRBJ2-3; D is undetermined. V shed 6 bases and J shed 1 base, with 8 bases lying between them. This CDR3 spans 13 amino acids. Looked up from germline, CDR1 is LNHDA and CDR2 is SQIVND (reference sequence). This CDR3 is CASRFSGTDTQYF. Here the CDR3 DNA reads TGTGCCAGTAGGTTTTCTGGCACAGATACGCAGTATTTT.

The table lists this clone with a few counts. This chain connects TRBV29-1 to TRBJ1-4; D is undetermined. Germline values: CDR1 SQVTM, CDR2 ANQGSEA. Trimming shortened V by 7 bases and J by 8 bases, and 11 bases separated the two germline ends. The CDR3 spans 11 residues. The CDR3 protein is CSGGNREKLFF. The CDR3 coding sequence is TGCAGCGGTGGGAATCGGGAAAAACTGTTTTTT.

The chain has TRBV30 and TRBJ1-1; D is ambiguous. The germline gives CDR1 GTSNPN, CDR2 SVGIG (reference sequence). Trimming cost V 0 bases and J 4 bases, with 9 bases left between them. The CDR3 is 13 amino acids. The chain's CDR3 is CAWSVSGGTEAFF. DNA for the CDR3: TGTGCCTGGAGTGTTAGTGGCGGCACTGAAGCTTTCTTT.

The chain employs TRBV7-2 and TRBJ1-3; no firm D call. The CDR3 contains 12 residues. The V end was cut by 1 base, the J end by 4 bases, with 2 bases between. Germline V CDR1 and CDR2: SGHTA, FQGNSA. CDR3 residues: CASSLGGNTIYF. CDR3 nucleotides: TGTGCCAGCAGCTTAGGCGGAAACACCATATATTTT.

The chain links TRBV9 to TRBJ2-2; the match to TRBD1 covers 7 bases. The CDR3 sequence is 17 residues long. Germline lookup yields CDR1 SGDLS and CDR2 YYNGEE. Losses at the gene ends were 0 bases for V and 4 bases for J; bases not matched to a gene: 9. Here the CDR3 reads CASSVARDSLGTGELFF. CDR3 sequence (DNA): TGTGCCAGCAGCGTAGCCCGGGACAGTCTAGGCACCGGGGAGCTGTTTTTT.

This clone was counted once. The chain recombines TRBV10-3 with TRBJ1-2, with 7 bases identical to TRBD1. The CDR3 spans 13 residues. V shed 3 bases, J shed 7 bases, and the junction held 5 bases outside the gene matches. The germline V gene has CDR1 ENHRY and CDR2 SYGVKD. The CDR3: CAISETGEGGYTF. CDR3 nucleotide sequence: TGTGCCATCAGTGAAACAGGGGAGGGTGGCTACACCTTC.

This clone was counted once. The rearrangement uses TRBV19 and TRBJ2-5; D unclear. The CDR3 has 15 amino acids. Germline CDR1 is LNHDA and CDR2 is SQIVND (reference sequence). The V and J ends lost 0 bases and 2 bases respectively, with 10 bases between them. CDR3: CASSIDAHAQETQYF. The CDR3 bases are TGTGCCAGTAGTATAGATGCCCATGCGCAAGAGACCCAGTACTTC.

J is TRBJ1-6 and V is TRBV5-1, with 9 bases identical to TRBD1. The V gene's germline CDR1 is SGHRS and CDR2 YFSETQ. Losses at the gene ends were 0 bases for V and 7 bases for J; bases not matched to a gene: 2. This CDR3 has 15 amino acids. CDR3 DNA: TGCGCCAGCAGCTTGGGTGACAGGGGGAATTCACCCCTCCACTTT. It is translated as CASSLGDRGNSPLHF.

The chain combines TRBV5-1 with TRBJ2-2; D possibly corresponds to TRBD2 (6 bases). This CDR3 contains 16 residues. Germline values: CDR1 SGHRS, CDR2 YFSETQ. Trimming removed 5 bases from V and 3 bases from J, with 17 bases in between. The CDR3 sequence is CASSRGRTGDTGELFF. In DNA, the CDR3 is TGCGCCAGCAGTCGTGGCAGGACGGGGGACACCGGGGAGCTGTTTTTT.

The gene calls are TRBV19 and TRBJ1-4; D gene ambiguous. CDR1 and CDR2 from the germline V gene are LNHDA and SQIVND (reference sequence). The CDR3 runs 10 residues. The germline V and J ends were trimmed by 9 bases and 8 bases, with 7 bases remaining between them. CDR3 sequence (DNA): TGTGCCAGCCTGGGCGAAAAACTGTTTTTT. This gives the protein CASLGEKLFF.

This chain connects TRBV19 to TRBJ1-5; D gene unclear. V gave up 11 bases and J gave up 4 bases, with 27 bases separating them. The CDR3 length is 17 residues. Germline V lookup: CDR1 LNHDA, CDR2 SQIVND (reference sequence). The DNA of the CDR3 is TGTGCCTGCGGCGACCGCGGACGCGGTGGTGGAAATCAGCCCCAGCATTTT. This encodes CACGDRGRGGGNQPQHF.

The V gene is TRBV5-5, the J gene TRBJ1-4, with 8 bases that match TRBD1. This CDR3 comprises 13 residues. Per germline, CDR1 SGHKS and CDR2 YYEKEE (reference sequence). Germline trimming cut 4 bases from V and 7 bases from J; bases unmatched to any gene: 3. The CDR3 is CASSTGGREKLFF. The CDR3 DNA sequence: TGTGCCAGCAGCACAGGGGGTCGTGAAAAACTGTTTTTT.

As concerns this clone: The sample carries other DNA sequences with the same CDR3. The V gene is TRBV28, the J gene TRBJ1-6; TRBD1 agrees at 9 bases. Germline V gene sequence: CDR1 MDHEN, CDR2 SYDVKM. The length of the CDR3 is 16 residues. Trimming at V came to 6 bases and at J to 9 bases, leaving 12 bases not matched to a gene. CDR3 residues: CASSLLGTGQGSPLHF. The DNA of the CDR3 is TGTGCCAGCAGCTTGCTTGGGACAGGGCAAGGTTCACCCCTCCACTTT.

There are a few counts of this clone. This chain joins TRBV7-2 and TRBJ1-2, with D possibly TRBD1 on 6 matching bases. The CDR3 consists of 16 residues. Germline V CDR1 and CDR2: SGHTA, FQGNSA. Trimming left V 6 bases short and J 2 bases short, with 19 bases between. The CDR3 here is CASSRNIGTINYGYTF. The DNA of the CDR3 is TGTGCCAGCAGTCGCAATATCGGGACAATAAACTATGGCTACACCTTC.

The chain is built from TRBV7-9 and TRBJ1-1; D perhaps matches TRBD1 (5 bases). V lost 7 bases and J 1 base, leaving 13 bases between the germline ends. This CDR3 is 14 amino acids long. In germline, CDR1 is SEHNR, CDR2 FQNEAQ (reference sequence). CDR3 DNA: TGTGCCAGCAACTCCGGGACGGAGAACACTGAAGCTTTCTTT. Protein: CASNSGTENTEAFF.

This clone appeared a single time. The chain uses TRBV27 and TRBJ2-7, with D possibly matching TRBD2 (6 bases). Trimming pared 4 bases from V and 7 bases from J, leaving 11 bases between. The CDR3 totals 12 residues. Germline CDR1 is MNHEY and CDR2 is SMNVEV (reference sequence). The CDR3 bases are TGTGCCAGCAGTTCCGGGAGAAGGGAGCAGTACTTC. Amino acid sequence: CASSSGRREQYF.

This chain connects TRBV14 to TRBJ1-1; a possible D gene is TRBD1 (5 bases). Germline-derived CDR1 and CDR2 are SGHDN and FVKESK. This CDR3 comprises 16 residues. Trimming took off 1 base at V and 4 bases at J, with 16 bases between the two ends. The CDR3 DNA reads as TGTGCCAGCAGCCAAGGCGGATTCCGGGACCCCACTGAAGCTTTCTTT. Protein: CASSQGGFRDPTEAFF.

This clone was detected only a few times. The gene calls are TRBV7-9 and TRBJ2-3, with 11 positions matching TRBD1. Germline CDR1 is SEHNR and CDR2 is FQNEAQ (reference sequence). The CDR3 spans 16 residues. With V trimmed by 2 bases and J by 5 bases, 6 bases remained unmatched. The CDR3 coding sequence is TGTGCCAGCAGCTTATCTGGACAGGGGGCGGGAGATACGCAGTATTTT. Its translation is CASSLSGQGAGDTQYF.

The chain is built from TRBV27 and TRBJ2-7; D perhaps matches TRBD1 (6 bases). Trimming shortened V by 4 bases and J by 6 bases, and 22 bases separated the two germline ends. The CDR3 is made up of 16 amino acids. The V gene's germline CDR1 is MNHEY and CDR2 SMNVEV (reference sequence). CDR3 region: CASSSGTRGTPTEQYF. The CDR3 DNA sequence: TGTGCCAGCAGTTCCGGGACAAGGGGGACGCCGACCGAGCAGTACTTC.

The V gene is TRBV19, the J gene TRBJ2-3; 10 nucleotides align to TRBD1. The V gene end was trimmed by 6 bases and the J gene end by 8 bases; junction bases not matched to a gene: 11. The CDR3 runs 15 residues. From germline, CDR1 is LNHDA and CDR2 SQIVND (reference sequence). The CDR3 sequence: CASRPPGQGTGTQYF. The DNA of the CDR3 is TGTGCCAGTAGACCGCCGGGACAGGGGACGGGTACGCAGTATTTT.